This T cell receptor (beta chain) originates from a study of blood T cell repertoires in COVID-19. Study in general: Some COVID-19 samples were acute and others convalescent; all came from the United States, Italy and Spain. PBMCs, B-cell-depleted T cells, or T cells provided the cDNA or gDNA that made up the material.

Germline V gene lookup returns CDR1 SNHLY and CDR2 FYNNEI. CDR3 length equals 13 residues. Trimming took off 5 bases at V and 14 bases at J, with 19 bases between the two ends. Authors' data handling: Reference gene primers were amplified, and this amplification served to estimate nucleated cell counts. The method was immunoSEQ multiplex PCR; TCRdb's version includes in-frame clones alone and lacks a portion of them. Clone size and the V and J calls come from that table; the DNA yielded D and trimming. The data hold approximately 41,000 clones, with around 90% observed a single time. V and J are TRBV2 and TRBJ1-5; possible D gene TRBD1, 6 bases. This clonotype was sampled from a woman in her forties with acute or convalescent COVID-19. Source material: peripheral blood. CDR3: CASSLSRGIHEHF. The CDR3 nucleotides read TGTGCCAGCAGTTTATCAAGGGGGATCCACGAGCATTTT.